This TCR beta chain was sequenced for a study of cytomegalovirus exposure and HLA in healthy donors. As for the study in general: Of 300 to 500 genotyped donors, 70% to 85% clustered with self-reported Caucasian donors. Regarding the study as a whole: In vitro checks showed that a few CMV-associated chains really do target CMV antigens.

Researchers ran the PCR with 60 Vbeta and 13 Jbeta primers. In the authors' methods: Later, 65 million to 90 million unique TCR beta chains were counted in an analysis, and around 11 million of them were shared. Using immunoSEQ multiplex PCR, the repertoire was profiled, and TCRdb retains in-frame clones only, with some absent. V, J and clone size are taken as reported in that table, and D and trimming were inferred from the DNA itself. Of approximately 170,000 clones listed, around three quarters are singletons. A word on this clone: The antigen is undetermined.

The clonotype originates from a woman under 40 in good health and CMV-seropositive. The source material was PBMCs.

The DNA for the CDR3 is TGTGCCAGCAGCTTAGCGCTCCTAGTAACGAACACCGGGGAGCTGTTTTTT. Its protein product is CASSLALLVTNTGELFF. J is TRBJ2-2 and V is TRBV7-2; no reliable D call. Germline values: CDR1 SGHTA, CDR2 FQGNSA. The V and J ends lost 0 bases and 0 bases respectively, with 11 bases between them. The CDR3 extends over 17 amino acids. The entire variable domain, with the rest obtained from reference TRBV7-2 and TRBJ2-2, is as follows: GAGVSQSPSNKVTEKGKDVELRCDPISGHTALYWYRQSLGQGLEFLIYFQGNSAPDKSGLPSDRFSAERTGGSVSTLTIQRTQQEDSAVYLCASSLALLVTNTGELFFGEGSRLTVL.